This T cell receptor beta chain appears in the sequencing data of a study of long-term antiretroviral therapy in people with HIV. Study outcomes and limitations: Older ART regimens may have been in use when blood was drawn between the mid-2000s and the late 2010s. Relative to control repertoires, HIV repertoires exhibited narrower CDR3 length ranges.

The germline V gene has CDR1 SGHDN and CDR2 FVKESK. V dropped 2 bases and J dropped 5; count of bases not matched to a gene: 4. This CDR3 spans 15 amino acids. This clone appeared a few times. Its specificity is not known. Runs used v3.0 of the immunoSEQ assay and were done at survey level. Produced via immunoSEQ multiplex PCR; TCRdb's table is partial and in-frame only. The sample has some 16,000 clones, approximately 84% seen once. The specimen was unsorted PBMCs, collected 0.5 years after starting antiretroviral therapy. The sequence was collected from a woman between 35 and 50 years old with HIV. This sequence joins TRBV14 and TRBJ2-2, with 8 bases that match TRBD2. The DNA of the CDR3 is TGTGCCAGCAGCCAACGACTAGCGCGGACCGGGGAGCTGTTTTTT. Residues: CASSQRLARTGELFF.